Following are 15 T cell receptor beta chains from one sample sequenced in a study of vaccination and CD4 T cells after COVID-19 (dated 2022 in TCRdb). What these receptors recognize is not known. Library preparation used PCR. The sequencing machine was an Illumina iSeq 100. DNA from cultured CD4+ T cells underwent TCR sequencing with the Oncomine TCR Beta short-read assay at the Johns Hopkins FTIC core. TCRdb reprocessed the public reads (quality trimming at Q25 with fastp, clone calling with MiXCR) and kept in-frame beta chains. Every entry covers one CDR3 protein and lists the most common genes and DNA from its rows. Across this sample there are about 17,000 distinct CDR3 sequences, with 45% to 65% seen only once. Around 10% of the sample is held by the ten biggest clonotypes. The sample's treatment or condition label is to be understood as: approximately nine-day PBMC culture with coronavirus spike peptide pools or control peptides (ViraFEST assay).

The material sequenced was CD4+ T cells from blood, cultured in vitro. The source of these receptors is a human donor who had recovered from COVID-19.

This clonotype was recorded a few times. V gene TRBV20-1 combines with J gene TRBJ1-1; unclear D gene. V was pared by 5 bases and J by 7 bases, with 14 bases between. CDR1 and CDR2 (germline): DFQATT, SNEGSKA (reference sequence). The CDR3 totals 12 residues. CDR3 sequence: CSAGTQPLEAFF. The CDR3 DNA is TGCAGTGCTGGAACACAGCCCCTTGAAGCTTTCTTT.

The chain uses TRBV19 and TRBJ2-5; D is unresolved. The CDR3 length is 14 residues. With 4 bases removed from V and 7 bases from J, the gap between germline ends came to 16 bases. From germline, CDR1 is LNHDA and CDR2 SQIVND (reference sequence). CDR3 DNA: TGTGCCAGTAGTACCGATGTCCCCATGAGGACCCAGTACTTC. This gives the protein CASSTDVPMRTQYF. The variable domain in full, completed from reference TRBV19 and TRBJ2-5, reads DGGITQSPKYLFRKEGQNVTLSCEQNLNHDAMYWYRQDPGQGLRLIYYSQIVNDFQKGDIAEGYSVSREKKESFPLTVTSAQKNPTAFYLCASSTDVPMRTQYFGPGTRLLVL.

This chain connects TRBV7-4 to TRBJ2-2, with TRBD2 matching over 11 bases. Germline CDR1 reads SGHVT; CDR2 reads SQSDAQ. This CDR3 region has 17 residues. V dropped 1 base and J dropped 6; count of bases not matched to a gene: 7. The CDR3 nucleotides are TGTGCCAGCAGCTTAGTTAATAGCGGGAGGGCCGCCGGGGAGCTGTTTTTT. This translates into CASSLVNSGRAAGELFF.

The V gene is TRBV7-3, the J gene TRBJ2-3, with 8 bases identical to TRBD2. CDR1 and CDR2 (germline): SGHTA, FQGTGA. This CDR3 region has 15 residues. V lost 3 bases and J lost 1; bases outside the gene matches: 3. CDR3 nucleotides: TGTGCCAGCAGCTTTGGAGCGGGGGGCACAGATACGCAGTATTTT. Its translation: CASSFGAGGTDTQYF.

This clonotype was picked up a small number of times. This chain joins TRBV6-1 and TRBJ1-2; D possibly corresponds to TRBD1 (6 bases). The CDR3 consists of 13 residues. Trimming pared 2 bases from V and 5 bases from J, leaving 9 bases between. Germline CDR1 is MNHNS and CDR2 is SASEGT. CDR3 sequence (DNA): TGTGCCAGCAGTGAAAGACAGGATTATGGCTACACCTTC. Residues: CASSERQDYGYTF.

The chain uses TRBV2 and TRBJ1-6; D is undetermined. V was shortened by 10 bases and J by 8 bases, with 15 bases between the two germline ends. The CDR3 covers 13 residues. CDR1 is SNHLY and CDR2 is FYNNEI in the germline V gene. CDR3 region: CATLAEGYSPLHF. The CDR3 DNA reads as TGTGCCACCCTGGCGGAGGGTTATTCACCCCTCCACTTT.

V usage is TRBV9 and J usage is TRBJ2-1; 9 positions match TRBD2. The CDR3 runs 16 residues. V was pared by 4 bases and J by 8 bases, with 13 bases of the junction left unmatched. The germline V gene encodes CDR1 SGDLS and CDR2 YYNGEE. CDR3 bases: TGTGCCAGCAGCCCAACACCCACGGGACTAGCCTATGAGCAGTTCTTC. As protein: CASSPTPTGLAYEQFF. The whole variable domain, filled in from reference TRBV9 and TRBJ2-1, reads DSGVTQTPKHLITATGQRVTLRCSPRSGDLSVYWYQQSLDQGLQFLIQYYNGEERAKGNILERFSAQQFPDLHSELNLSSLELGDSALYFCASSPTPTGLAYEQFFGPGTRLTVL.

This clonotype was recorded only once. The CDR3 protein is CASNLAGGRNGEQYF. The CDR3, as DNA: TGCGCCAGCAACTTAGCCGGGGGGCGGAACGGGGAGCAGTACTTC. The chain links TRBV5-1 to TRBJ2-7, with D possibly matching TRBD2 (7 bases). Germline CDR1 and CDR2: SGHRS and YFSETQ. The V and J ends lost 6 bases and 7 bases respectively, with 23 bases between them. This CDR3 contains 15 residues.

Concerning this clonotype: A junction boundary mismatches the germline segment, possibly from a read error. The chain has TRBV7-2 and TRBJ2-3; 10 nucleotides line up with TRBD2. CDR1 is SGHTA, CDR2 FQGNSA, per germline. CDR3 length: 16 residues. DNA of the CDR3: TGTGCCAGCAGCATAGCTAGCGGGGGTTATACAGATACGCAGTATTTT. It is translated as CASSIASGGYTDTQYF.

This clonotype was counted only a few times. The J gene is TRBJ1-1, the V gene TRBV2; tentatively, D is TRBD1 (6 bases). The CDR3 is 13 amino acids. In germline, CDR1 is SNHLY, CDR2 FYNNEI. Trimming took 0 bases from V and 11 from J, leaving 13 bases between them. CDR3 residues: CASSEAWSGAAFF. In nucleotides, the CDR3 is TGTGCCAGCAGTGAAGCATGGTCGGGGGCCGCTTTCTTT. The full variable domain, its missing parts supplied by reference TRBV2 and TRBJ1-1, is EPEVTQTPSHQVTQMGQEVILRCVPISNHLYFYWYRQILGQKVEFLVSFYNNEISEKSEIFDDQFSVERPDGSNFTLKIRSTKLEDSAMYFCASSEAWSGAAFFGQGTRLTVV.

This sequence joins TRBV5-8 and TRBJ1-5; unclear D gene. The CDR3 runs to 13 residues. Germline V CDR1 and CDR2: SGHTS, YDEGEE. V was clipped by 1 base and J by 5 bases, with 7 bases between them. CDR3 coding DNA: TGTGCCAGCAGCTTGTTCCTTCATCAGCCCCAGCATTTT. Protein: CASSLFLHQPQHF.

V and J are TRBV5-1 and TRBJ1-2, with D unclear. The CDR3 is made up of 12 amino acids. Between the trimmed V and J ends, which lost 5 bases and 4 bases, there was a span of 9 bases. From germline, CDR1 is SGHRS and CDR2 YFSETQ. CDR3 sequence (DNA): TGCGCCAGCAGTTCAGACGGCTATGGCTACACCTTC. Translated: CASSSDGYGYTF.

Here the CDR3 reads CASGHQTGAGTGELFF. The CDR3 DNA follows: TGTGCCAGCGGACACCAGACCGGGGCTGGAACCGGGGAGCTGTTTTTT. The chain recombines TRBV7-9 with TRBJ2-2; D is perhaps TRBD1 or TRBD2 (5 bases each). Germline V gene data show CDR1 as SEHNR and CDR2 as FQNEAQ (reference sequence). V was clipped by 8 bases and J by 5 bases, with 21 bases between them. CDR3 length: 16 residues.

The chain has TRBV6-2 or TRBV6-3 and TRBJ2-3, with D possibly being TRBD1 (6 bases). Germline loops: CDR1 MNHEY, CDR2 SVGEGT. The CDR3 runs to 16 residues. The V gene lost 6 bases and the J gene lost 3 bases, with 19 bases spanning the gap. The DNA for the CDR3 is TGTGCCAGCAGCTACGGCGGACAGACAATTACAGATACGCAGTATTTT. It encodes CASSYGGQTITDTQYF.

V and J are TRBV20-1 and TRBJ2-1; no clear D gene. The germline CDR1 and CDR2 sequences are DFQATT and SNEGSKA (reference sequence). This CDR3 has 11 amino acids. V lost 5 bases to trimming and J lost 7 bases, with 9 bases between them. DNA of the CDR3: TGCAGTGCTCAGCTAGTAAATGAGCAGTTCTTC. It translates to CSAQLVNEQFF.